These T cell receptor beta chains were read from a single sample in a study of blood T cell repertoires in COVID-19. The data were produced by immunoSEQ multiplex PCR, yet TCRdb's version contains in-frame clones alone and is incomplete. The data contain 100,000 to 150,000 clones, around 80% of them singletons. The sample was peripheral blood. These receptors were collected from a man aged 65 to 85 with acute or convalescent COVID-19. The CDR3 runs from the conserved cysteine through the conserved F or W. The size of a clone is reported for some rows only, either as once, few or many, or as a class for expanded clones.

j_call v_call clone_size cdr3_aa
TRBJ1-6 TRBV6-5 - CASTMTVPYNSPLHF
TRBJ2-2 TRBV7-3 - CASSPSGQGALTGELFF
TRBJ1-1 TRBV12-3/TRBV12-4 - CASSFEQNTEAFF
TRBJ1-5 TRBV6-6 - CASTEQGFGQPQHF
TRBJ2-5 TRBV25-1 - CASSRVGQETQYF
TRBJ1-5 TRBV6-6 - CASSYSGRGNQPQHF
TRBJ1-1 TRBV10-2 - CASSVQVLTEAFF
TRBJ1-1 TRBV5-4 - CASSLLNQGRTEAFF
TRBJ2-2 TRBV27 - CASSPNRGTGELFF
TRBJ2-3 TRBV10-3 - CAISEGGRSDTQYF
TRBJ2-5 TRBV7-8 once CASSLDIHKRGTQYF
TRBJ1-2 TRBV3-1/TRBV3-2 once CASSPRGRDGYTF
TRBJ1-2 TRBV4-1 - CASSQEGQGFNYGYTF
TRBJ1-1 TRBV6-5 few CATPKAGSAGEAFF
TRBJ2-7 TRBV6-1 - CASSEYWTARTYEQYF
TRBJ1-2 TRBV6-4 - CASRNTGTGKGYTF